This T cell receptor (beta chain) was sequenced during a study of T cell changes during pregnancy in multiple sclerosis. This CDR3 has 16 amino acids. The germline CDR1 and CDR2 sequences are MNHEY and SVGAGI. V was cut by 5 bases and J by 4 bases, with 17 bases left in between. Method: immunoSEQ multiplex PCR; TCRdb's copy keeps in-frame clones and lacks some. The sample shows tens of thousands of clones, about 88% of them seen only once. Source: CD4+ T cells from peripheral blood mononuclear cells, taken after pregnancy. This clonotype originated in a female donor with multiple sclerosis, enrolled in a pregnancy study. The chain has TRBV6-5 and TRBJ2-2; D is uncertain. Here the CDR3 reads CASSNYNGFSTGELFF. The CDR3, as DNA: TGTGCCAGCAGTAACTACAACGGGTTCTCCACCGGGGAGCTGTTTTTT.